This T cell receptor (beta chain) was captured by sequencing in a study of shared clonotypes between healthy human individuals (dated by TCRdb to between 2020 and 2021). Concerning the study at large: The cohort comprised a couple of women and three men aged 18 to 49 years. Leukapheresis yielded between about 0.9 and 9.5 billion PBMCs per donor. For each donor, CD4 naive and CD4 memory were each run on three plates, CD8 naive on two plates, and CD8 memory on one plate. To estimate repertoire size and how much clonotype sharing occurs between individuals, the study deeply sequenced the blood TCR repertoires of roughly 5 healthy adults. To increase sequencing depth and limit assay-specific biases, different laboratories used diverse techniques to prepare libraries and sequence TCR repertoires. What the research found in general, with its limitations: Pairwise subsampling indicated that sequencing depth was expected to affect the degree of clonotype sharing among donors. When a few donors were compared, the shared fraction of clonotypes was around 5.1% for naive CD4, roughly 3.3% for naive CD8, roughly 2.3% for memory CD4, and around 0.37% for memory CD8. Larger estimated clonotype richness was generally found for naive subsets than for memory subsets. Higher generation probabilities were observed for clonotypes shared by all four sorted-subset donors than for non-shared clonotypes. The genetic and exposure-history diversity represented was limited by the small number of donors. Even with the large sequencing depth, rarefaction of the sorted-subset datasets indicated that sequencing was incomplete. Sampling was restricted to blood, and TCR repertoires in tissues likely differ from the TCR repertoires found in blood.

The donors were healthy, HIV-negative adults who had no recently reported acute infections or vaccinations. All donors were Caucasian adults living in Nashville, Tennessee, USA. CD4+ T cells were enriched by magnetic negative selection, after which naive cells were positively selected on CD45RA and the negative fraction was taken as the memory subset. Blood was collected by leukapheresis, and PBMCs were isolated by Ficoll-Histopaque density gradient centrifugation and then cryopreserved in liquid nitrogen vapor phase. Analytical flow cytometry was used to check the purity and quantity of each magnetically sorted T cell population. Genomic DNA was isolated from every sorted fraction and measured by UV absorbance on a Nanodrop 2000c. Using the deep immunoSEQ assay, multiplex PCR amplified TCR CDR3 regions from genomic DNA. Extracted genomic DNA from each cell subset was distributed evenly across all wells of several immunoSEQ 96-well plates, and each plate was treated as a replicate. For sorted subsets, approximately 200 ng of genomic DNA, equivalent to 25,000 to 30,000 T cell genomes, went into each replicate PCR. Purified libraries were quantified with a Qubit 3.0 fluorometer, sized on a Bioanalyzer 2100, and re-quantified with the KAPA Library Quantification kit. Each immunoSEQ 96-well plate was sequenced on its own single-read 150-cycle Illumina NextSeq 550 flow cell. The authors' analysis ran thus. The immunoSEQ output contained only junctional sequences without quality scores, so filtering could not match that applied to full-length reads. Sequences were annotated with PyIR, a Python wrapper for IgBLAST v1.9, and V/J genes and CDR3 were assigned using IMGT germline references. Reads were removed for weak V/J assignments (E-value above 1e-6), missing CDR3, stop codons, out-of-frame junctions, or ambiguous translated residues. V3J clonotypes were defined by identical inferred V gene, J gene, and CDR3 amino acid sequence. Percentage overlap between repertoires was computed as shared unique clonotypes divided by the size of the smaller repertoire. Repertoire richness was assessed with RTK rarefaction, the Chao1 estimator, and Recon v2.1 estimates of unobserved clonotypes. Generation probabilities were computed with OLGA for all TCRbeta clonotypes obtained by the gDNA method from a handful of donors. TCRdb stores this immuneACCESS table with in-frame sequences only. Part of the clones is absent; in the studies checked, under half of the shortfall reflects unresolved V genes, and no reason is known for the rest. V and J calls plus clone size are reproduced from that table; the DNA served to infer D and trimming. The sample contains 850,000 to 1,200,000 clones, approximately 76% of them found a single time. The biggest ten clones account for 1.2% to 1.5% of the sample.

V loses 2 bases at its end and J loses 3 bases; junction bases beyond the gene matches: 5. According to the germline V gene (reference sequence), CDR1 reads GTSNPN and CDR2 reads SVGIG. The CDR3 holds 14 amino acids from the cysteine to the phenylalanine. Here the CDR3 DNA is all that survives: 42 bases in frame from base 1. With respect to this clone: Its antigen is not yet known. No per-base quality is available; no much larger clone lies one base away.

This chain is built from TRBV30 and TRBJ1-2, and 8 bases in between align with TRBD1. The TCR comes from a man younger than 35 in good health. The sample was memory CD4+ T cells sorted from blood. The sample's cell subset or site label, decoded: CD45RA-negative fraction. The DNA sequence is as follows: TGTGCCTGGAGTCGACAGGGGATCGACTATGGCTACACCTTC. It codes for CAWSRQGIDYGYTF.